The 8 T cell receptor beta chains below all came from one sample that was sequenced in a study of blood T cell repertoires in COVID-19. Clones were read by immunoSEQ multiplex PCR, and TCRdb kept only the in-frame ones, dropping some. The sample gives 100,000 or so clones, around 81% of which show up once; 8.5% to 9.5% is in the top ten. The sequencing sample was made of peripheral blood. The receptors were gathered from a woman in her 70s with acute or convalescent COVID-19.

The chain has TRBV7-9 and TRBJ2-2; 10 positions match TRBD1. Germline V gene sequence: CDR1 SEHNR, CDR2 FQNEAQ (reference sequence). Trimming cost V 4 bases and J 3 bases; bases outside gene matches: 2. This CDR3 contains 15 residues. Here the CDR3 DNA reads TGTGCCAGCAGCTGGGACAGGGGCTACACCGGGGAGCTGTTTTTT. This translates into CASSWDRGYTGELFF.

V gene TRBV2 combines with J gene TRBJ1-3, with 12 bases that match TRBD1. The J segment lost 1 base and the V segment lost 6 bases, leaving 4 bases of the junction unmatched. CDR1 is SNHLY and CDR2 is FYNNEI in the germline V gene. The CDR3 sequence is 16 residues long. The CDR3 coding sequence is TGTGCCAGCAGCCGGGGACAGGGGGCTTCTGGAAACACCATATATTTT. This codes for CASSRGQGASGNTIYF.

The V call is TRBV6-5, the J call TRBJ1-3, with unresolved D. From germline, CDR1 is MNHEY and CDR2 SVGAGI. Trimming took 6 bases from V and 3 from J, leaving 15 bases between them. The CDR3 runs 15 residues. In DNA form, the CDR3 reads TGTGCCAGCAGGGCAGCACGGGGAGGTGGAAACACCATATATTTT. Amino acid sequence: CASRAARGGGNTIYF.

J is TRBJ2-3 and V is TRBV7-6; 9 bases are a match to TRBD1. This CDR3 spans 15 amino acids. Looked up from germline, CDR1 is SGHVS and CDR2 is FNYEAQ. The V gene end was trimmed by 4 bases and the J gene end by 0 bases; junction bases not matched to a gene: 2. The CDR3 bases are TGTGCCAGCAGCTCGGGACAGGGTAGCACAGATACGCAGTATTTT. This translates into CASSSGQGSTDTQYF.

The gene calls are TRBV19 and TRBJ2-1, with 8 nucleotides matching TRBD2. V was clipped by 1 base and J by 2 bases; unmatched bases: 4. CDR1 and CDR2 from the germline V gene are LNHDA and SQIVND (reference sequence). The CDR3 has 16 residues. In DNA form, the CDR3 reads TGTGCCAGTAGTATAGGGGGCGGGGGGACCTACAATGAGCAGTTCTTC. Residues: CASSIGGGGTYNEQFF.

The rearrangement joins TRBV7-2 to TRBJ2-3, with 10 bases matching TRBD2. CDR3 size: 12 residues. Germline values: CDR1 SGHTA, CDR2 FQGNSA. After removal of 5 bases from V and 11 bases from J, the junction contained 4 bases not matched to a gene. The DNA for the CDR3 is TGTGCCAGCAGCCCCAGCGGGGGGGGGCAGTATTTT. This encodes CASSPSGGGQYF. The full variable domain, completed using reference TRBV7-2 and TRBJ2-3, is GAGVSQSPSNKVTEKGKDVELRCDPISGHTALYWYRQSLGQGLEFLIYFQGNSAPDKSGLPSDRFSAERTGGSVSTLTIQRTQQEDSAVYLCASSPSGGGQYFGPGTRLTVL.

This chain connects TRBV19 to TRBJ1-1; TRBD1 might be the D (6 bases). Trimming cost V 8 bases and J 0 bases, with 10 bases left between them. This CDR3 spans 13 amino acids. Germline-derived CDR1 and CDR2 are LNHDA and SQIVND (reference sequence). CDR3 nucleotide sequence: TGTGCCAGTTATGACAGGTTGAACACTGAAGCTTTCTTT. Translated: CASYDRLNTEAFF.

The V call is TRBV27, the J call TRBJ2-7, with D unclear. Germline V gene sequence: CDR1 MNHEY, CDR2 SMNVEV (reference sequence). V was clipped by 2 bases and J by 1 base, with 15 bases between them. This CDR3 is 16 amino acids long. CDR3 protein: CASSLGFHLGSYEQYF. The CDR3 DNA reads TGTGCCAGCAGTTTAGGGTTCCATCTCGGGTCCTACGAGCAGTACTTC.